This passage covers 20 T cell receptor beta chains from one sample sequenced in a study of beta chain features in type 1 diabetes. General study points: In all four CD4+ subsets, TCRB CDR3 length was significantly, moderately reduced in type 1 diabetes.

These TCRs are of unknown antigen specificity. Every bit of the isolated RNA underwent reverse transcription, so sequencing read expressed TCRB transcripts. Using immunoSEQ multiplex PCR, the repertoire was profiled, and TCRdb retains in-frame clones only, with some absent. The profile shows more than 300,000 clones, around 8.5% of them singletons. The source material was central memory CD4+ T cells from blood. The receptors originated from a man aged 25 to 40 with type 1 diabetes.

The chain links TRBV6-5 to TRBJ2-2, with 10 bases identical to TRBD1. The V gene end was trimmed by 5 bases and the J gene end by 6 bases; junction bases not matched to a gene: 6. CDR1 and CDR2 (germline): MNHEY, SVGAGI. The CDR3 has 15 amino acids. The CDR3 sequence: CASSPRTGGAGELFF. Written as DNA, the CDR3 is TGTGCCAGCAGTCCCCGGACAGGGGGAGCCGGGGAGCTGTTTTTT.

This clone was detected only a few times. The genes are TRBV6-5 and TRBJ1-2, with D unclear. Germline CDR1 MNHEY, CDR2 SVGAGI. With 6 bases removed from V and 7 bases from J, the gap between germline ends came to 12 bases. The CDR3 contains 12 residues. CDR3 DNA: TGTGCCAGCAGATCAACCTCCGCTGGCTACACCTTC. This codes for CASRSTSAGYTF.

There are many counts of this clone. The chain couples TRBV6-6 to TRBJ1-6; D is unresolved. The CDR3 has 12 residues. Germline values: CDR1 MNHNY, CDR2 SVGAGI (reference sequence). V lost 5 bases to trimming and J lost 12 bases, with 11 bases between them. This CDR3 is CASSHTDGPLHF. Here the CDR3 DNA reads TGTGCCAGCAGTCACACTGACGGACCCCTCCACTTT.

The gene calls are TRBV6-5 and TRBJ2-5; D uncertain. The V gene's germline CDR1 is MNHEY and CDR2 SVGAGI. Deletions cut 5 bases from V and 5 bases from J, with 9 bases between. There are 12 residues in the CDR3. CDR3 DNA sequence: TGTGCCAGCAGTCCCGAGAGGGAGACCCAGTACTTC. Its translation is CASSPERETQYF.

V is TRBV7-2 and J is TRBJ2-2; tentatively, D is TRBD1 (7 bases). Germline V gene data show CDR1 as SGHTA and CDR2 as FQGNSA. The CDR3 consists of 13 residues. V lost 6 bases, J lost 5 bases, and 10 bases lay in between. The CDR3 sequence: CASRRGQTGELFF. For the CDR3, the DNA is TGTGCCAGCAGGCGGGGACAGACCGGGGAGCTGTTTTTT.

This clone was counted only a few times. The rearrangement uses TRBV30 and TRBJ1-4; D possibly corresponds to TRBD1 (5 bases). The V end was cut by 8 bases, the J end by 8 bases, with 18 bases between. The CDR3 is made up of 13 amino acids. The germline CDR1 and CDR2 sequences are GTSNPN and SVGIG (reference sequence). CDR3 protein: CAQTEPGREKLFF. CDR3 DNA sequence: TGTGCCCAGACAGAACCCGGACGAGAAAAACTGTTTTTT.

This clone was observed a handful of times. CDR3 DNA: TGTGCCAGCAGCCCGAGGACAGGATTAAACACCGGGGAGCTGTTTTTT. Translating it yields CASSPRTGLNTGELFF. V and J are TRBV7-2 and TRBJ2-2, with TRBD1 matching over 7 bases. This CDR3 contains 16 residues. Losses at the gene ends were 5 bases for V and 2 bases for J; bases not matched to a gene: 8. Per the germline V gene, CDR1 is SGHTA and CDR2 is FQGNSA.

The chain's CDR3 is CASRRDRMNTEAFF. The CDR3 bases are TGTGCCAGTAGGAGGGACAGAATGAACACTGAAGCTTTCTTT. The chain links TRBV19 to TRBJ1-1, with TRBD1 matching 7 bases. There are 14 residues in the CDR3. V lost 6 bases, J lost 0 bases, and 4 bases stayed unmatched. CDR1 is LNHDA and CDR2 is SQIVND in the germline V gene (reference sequence).

This clone has only a few counts. The rearrangement joins TRBV28 to TRBJ1-2; 11 bases line up with TRBD1. Germline lookup yields CDR1 MDHEN and CDR2 SYDVKM. The ends lost 6 bases at V and 7 bases at J; junction bases unmatched: 7. This CDR3 is 14 amino acids long. The CDR3 DNA reads TGTGCCAGCAGCCCCGGACAGGGGGCTACTGGCTACACCTTC. Protein sequence: CASSPGQGATGYTF.

This clone was picked up a small number of times. The chain recombines TRBV30 with TRBJ1-2, with unresolved D. V lost 4 bases to trimming and J lost 4 bases, with 13 bases between them. The V gene's germline CDR1 is GTSNPN and CDR2 SVGIG (reference sequence). The CDR3 length is 13 residues. The chain's CDR3 is CAWTPRGIYGYTF. CDR3 sequence (DNA): TGTGCCTGGACTCCCCGCGGGATCTATGGCTACACCTTC.

This clone was recorded a few times. The genes are TRBV30 and TRBJ2-1; perhaps TRBD2 as D (5 bases). V lost 0 bases to trimming and J lost 0 bases, with 6 bases between them. This CDR3 is 14 amino acids long. Germline values: CDR1 GTSNPN, CDR2 SVGIG (reference sequence). The CDR3 bases are TGTGCCTGGAGTGTAGGGAGCTCCTACAATGAGCAGTTCTTC. Encoded protein: CAWSVGSSYNEQFF.

This rearrangement joins TRBV11-3 to TRBJ2-1; 9 bases line up with TRBD1. With V trimmed by 1 base and J by 4 bases, 8 bases remained unmatched. This CDR3 has 17 residues. Germline loops: CDR1 SGHNT, CDR2 YENEEA. The CDR3 is CASSLAMGQGLYNEQFF. For the CDR3, the DNA is TGTGCCAGCAGCTTAGCCATGGGACAGGGCCTATACAATGAGCAGTTCTTC.

V is TRBV18 and J is TRBJ2-3; 8 bases agree with TRBD1. Germline loops: CDR1 KGHSH, CDR2 LQKENI. The CDR3 contains 15 residues. Trimming removed 3 bases from V and 2 bases from J; junction bases left unmatched: 4. Here the CDR3 reads CASSPLTGVTDTQYF. The CDR3 DNA is TGTGCCAGCTCACCCTTGACAGGGGTCACAGATACGCAGTATTTT.

The J gene is TRBJ1-6, the V gene TRBV7-9, with 7 positions matching TRBD1. In germline, CDR1 is SEHNR, CDR2 FQNEAQ (reference sequence). CDR3 size: 15 residues. V shed 5 bases and J 7 bases; nucleotides not matched to a gene: 8. CDR3 DNA sequence: TGTGCCAGCAGCCGTCCGGGACAGATGAATTCACCCCTCCACTTT. Amino acids: CASSRPGQMNSPLHF.

The chain is built from TRBV7-2 and TRBJ1-3; no clear D. The V gene lost 4 bases and the J gene lost 0 bases, with 13 bases spanning the gap. This CDR3 spans 16 amino acids. Germline CDR1 reads SGHTA; CDR2 reads FQGNSA. The CDR3 sequence is CASSSQRIVSGNTIYF. The CDR3 DNA is TGTGCCAGCAGCTCCCAACGGATTGTCTCTGGAAACACCATATATTTT.

This clone was seen only a few times. The chain has TRBV5-4 and TRBJ1-3; D is undetermined. V was pared by 0 bases and J by 0 bases, with 7 bases between. CDR1 is SGHNT and CDR2 is YYREEE in the germline V gene (reference sequence). The CDR3 has 15 amino acids. In nucleotides, the CDR3 is TGTGCCAGCAGCTTGGGGGGTAACTCTGGAAACACCATATATTTT. It yields the protein CASSLGGNSGNTIYF.

This clone came up a few times. The CDR3 coding sequence is TGCGCCAGCAGCTTGAGGGAAAACACTGAAGCTTTCTTT. Protein: CASSLRENTEAFF. The chain recombines TRBV5-1 with TRBJ1-1; D unclear. V lost 1 base and J 2 bases, leaving 6 bases between the germline ends. The CDR3 covers 13 residues. Per germline, CDR1 SGHRS and CDR2 YFSETQ.

This clone was seen only a few times. The V gene is TRBV7-9, the J gene TRBJ1-1; D may be TRBD1 (5 bases). Germline V gives CDR1 SEHNR, CDR2 FQNEAQ (reference sequence). V shed 5 bases and J shed 0 bases, with 16 bases lying between them. CDR3 length: 16 amino acids. The CDR3 region is CASSPVRGSMNTEAFF. In DNA form, the CDR3 reads TGTGCCAGCAGCCCCGTTAGGGGATCGATGAACACTGAAGCTTTCTTT. The variable domain in full, with the rest retrieved from reference TRBV7-9 and TRBJ1-1, is DTGVSQNPRHKITKRGQNVTFRCDPISEHNRLYWYRQTLGQGPEFLTYFQNEAQLEKSRLLSDRFSAERPKGSFSTLEIQRTEQGDSAMYLCASSPVRGSMNTEAFFGQGTRLTVV.

In its sample, this clone was seen once. V gene TRBV5-1 combines with J gene TRBJ2-5; unclear D gene. The germline V gene encodes CDR1 SGHRS and CDR2 YFSETQ. Deletions cut 0 bases from V and 2 bases from J, with 5 bases between. This CDR3 has 13 amino acids. CDR3 loop: CASSLGTQETQYF. For the CDR3, the DNA is TGCGCCAGCAGCTTGGGTACTCAAGAGACCCAGTACTTC.

The chain links TRBV5-1 to TRBJ1-1, with unresolved D. The length of the CDR3 is 16 residues. Germline-derived CDR1 and CDR2 are SGHRS and YFSETQ. Trimming stripped 0 bases from V and 1 base from J, with 13 bases between. DNA for the CDR3: TGCGCCAGCAGCTTGGTTCTAAGTGACCAGAACACTGAAGCTTTCTTT. It translates to CASSLVLSDQNTEAFF.